This entry features one TCR beta chain sequence. Its antigen is as yet unknown. This entry comes from a study of PD-L1 blockade in urothelial cancer. Study-wide background: Patients arrived having already received 0 to 3 prior chemotherapy regimens. Study-level points and caveats: Clonality of blood TCR below the median before treatment predicted better survival.

Time point denoted: peripheral blood 6 weeks after treatment start. Patients had locally advanced or metastatic urothelial carcinoma. The repertoire was sequenced with immunoSEQ multiplex PCR; TCRdb's copy has only in-frame clones and lacks some. The sample consists of about 76,000 clones, less than 95% of them appearing once. Trimming pared 8 bases from V and 4 bases from J, leaving 23 bases between. The V gene's germline CDR1 is LNHDA and CDR2 SQIVND (reference sequence). CDR3 size: 16 residues. V and J are TRBV19 and TRBJ1-2; the D gene is possibly TRBD1 (5 bases). The receptor's source is a woman of 80 years or more with urothelial cancer. Sequencing was performed on PBMCs, taken around atezolizumab (anti-PD-L1) treatment. The DNA of the CDR3 is TGTGCCAGTCACAAAAGCTCAGGACGGGGGGGCTATGGCTACACCTTC. Residues: CASHKSSGRGGYGYTF.